These 8 T cell receptor beta chains share one sample of origin, sequenced in a study of blood T cell repertoires in COVID-19. Measured with immunoSEQ multiplex PCR; TCRdb has only the in-frame clones, and not every one. The table includes 360,000 or so clones, roughly 90% detected once. Sequences were obtained from PBMCs or T cells enriched from blood (not recorded which). Receptor source: a woman in her thirties who had recovered from COVID-19.

This chain links TRBV6-6 with TRBJ1-1; tentatively, D is TRBD1 (5 bases). Between the trimmed V and J ends, which lost 2 bases and 7 bases, there was a span of 8 bases. Looked up from germline, CDR1 is MNHNY and CDR2 is SVGAGI (reference sequence). The CDR3 extends over 12 amino acids. Here the CDR3 reads CASSYVRVEAFF. DNA for the CDR3: TGTGCCAGCAGTTACGTCAGGGTTGAAGCTTTCTTT.

This chain uses TRBV9 with TRBJ1-1; 9 positions agree with TRBD1. V lost 7 bases and J lost 7; bases outside the gene matches: 14. Germline V lookup: CDR1 SGDLS, CDR2 YYNGEE. The CDR3 contains 15 residues. CDR3 protein: CASDRTGQGIGEAFF. As DNA, the CDR3 is TGTGCCAGCGACAGGACGGGACAGGGCATCGGTGAAGCTTTCTTT. The full variable domain, in which reference TRBV9 and TRBJ1-1 provide the parts outside the CDR3, is DSGVTQTPKHLITATGQRVTLRCSPRSGDLSVYWYQQSLDQGLQFLIQYYNGEERAKGNILERFSAQQFPDLHSELNLSSLELGDSALYFCASDRTGQGIGEAFFGQGTRLTVV.

The CDR3 DNA follows: TGTGCCAGCAGCCTAGACAGGGGCAATCAGCCCCAGCATTTT. This encodes CASSLDRGNQPQHF. This chain connects TRBV7-8 to TRBJ1-5; 7 positions agree with TRBD1. The V gene end was trimmed by 5 bases and the J gene end by 2 bases; junction bases not matched to a gene: 3. In germline, CDR1 is SGHVS, CDR2 FQNEAQ. The CDR3 length is 14 residues.

V is TRBV12-5 and J is TRBJ1-2; 7 positions match TRBD1. This CDR3 has 16 residues. The J segment lost 4 bases and the V segment lost 3 bases, leaving 11 bases of the junction unmatched. CDR1 LGHNT and CDR2 FRNRAP come from the germline V gene. CDR3 protein: CASGFTGQGVSYGYTF. CDR3 bases: TGTGCTAGTGGTTTTACTGGGCAGGGGGTTTCCTATGGCTACACCTTC.

The rearrangement joins TRBV24-1 to TRBJ2-3; no firm D call. Trimming pared 3 bases from V and 4 bases from J, leaving 13 bases between. From germline, CDR1 is KGHDR and CDR2 SFDVKD. CDR3 length: 15 residues. The CDR3: CATSDPAEAPDTQYF. The CDR3 DNA reads TGTGCCACCAGTGATCCCGCGGAAGCTCCAGATACGCAGTATTTT.

The V and J genes are TRBV7-2 and TRBJ1-2; 8 bases fit TRBD1. The V gene's germline CDR1 is SGHTA and CDR2 FQGNSA. There are 14 residues in the CDR3. V gave up 4 bases and J gave up 3 bases; unmatched junction bases: 4. The CDR3: CASSSDRVDYGYTF. As DNA, the CDR3 is TGTGCCAGCAGCTCGGACAGGGTTGACTATGGCTACACCTTC. Using reference TRBV7-2 and TRBJ1-2 for the parts outside the CDR3, the full variable domain is GAGVSQSPSNKVTEKGKDVELRCDPISGHTALYWYRQSLGQGLEFLIYFQGNSAPDKSGLPSDRFSAERTGGSVSTLTIQRTQQEDSAVYLCASSSDRVDYGYTFGSGTRLTVV.

This clone showed up just once. The V gene is TRBV3-1 (or the pseudogene TRBV3-2), the J gene TRBJ2-5; TRBD2 matches 8 bases. The length of the CDR3 is 15 residues. Germline loops: CDR1 LGHDT, CDR2 YNNKEL (reference sequence). V lost 4 bases, J lost 4 bases, and 8 bases stayed unmatched. The CDR3 region is CASSRPTSARETQYF. The CDR3 DNA follows: TGTGCCAGCAGCCGCCCGACTAGCGCGAGAGAGACCCAGTACTTC.

This clone turned up a few times. The chain joins TRBV19 to TRBJ1-1, with 8 bases lining up with TRBD1. Germline V gives CDR1 LNHDA, CDR2 SQIVND (reference sequence). The CDR3 is 13 amino acids. V lost 6 bases and J lost 7; bases outside the gene matches: 7. The CDR3 sequence is CASRPQGAIEAFF. CDR3 DNA: TGTGCCAGTAGGCCCCAGGGGGCCATTGAAGCTTTCTTT.